The 23 T cell receptor beta chains below all came from one sample that was sequenced in a study of cytomegalovirus exposure and HLA in healthy donors. Sequencing used immunoSEQ multiplex PCR; TCRdb keeps in-frame clones, though not all of them. Found here are some 110,000 clones, more than 70% of them singletons; the top ten hold approximately 2%. Sequencing was carried out using PBMCs. These receptors all stem from a man aged 18 to 29 in good health and CMV-seronegative.

The V gene is TRBV6-5, the J gene TRBJ1-3; D call uncertain. CDR1 and CDR2 (germline): MNHEY, SVGAGI. The V gene lost 5 bases and the J gene lost 4 bases, with 15 bases spanning the gap. There are 15 residues in the CDR3. CDR3 bases: TGTGCCAGCAGTCCCAGGATGGTCCTCGGAAACACCATATATTTT. Translation: CASSPRMVLGNTIYF.

The rearrangement joins TRBV4-3 to TRBJ1-6; TRBD1 is a possible D gene (5 bases). This CDR3 has 14 amino acids. Germline V gene data show CDR1 as LGHNA and CDR2 as YSLEER. V was pared by 1 base and J by 9 bases, with 10 bases between. The chain's CDR3 is CASSQAFRVSPLHF. The CDR3 bases are TGCGCCAGCAGCCAAGCATTCAGGGTTTCACCCCTCCACTTT.

The gene calls are TRBV19 and TRBJ2-5; no firm D call. The CDR3 consists of 13 residues. V was shortened by 6 bases and J by 7 bases, with 15 bases between the two germline ends. The germline V gene has CDR1 LNHDA and CDR2 SQIVND (reference sequence). In DNA, the CDR3 is TGTGCCAGTAGCACAGAGACCACAAGGACCCAGTACTTC. Translating it yields CASSTETTRTQYF.

The chain recombines TRBV25-1 with TRBJ2-7; 7 nucleotides align to TRBD1. The CDR3 is 16 amino acids. CDR1 and CDR2 from the germline V gene are MGHDK and SYGVNS. The V gene end was trimmed by 6 bases and the J gene end by 7 bases; junction bases not matched to a gene: 18. In nucleotides, the CDR3 is TGTGCCAGCAGGGGGGAAAGACAGGGTATCCTACGGGAGCAGTACTTC. This translates into CASRGERQGILREQYF.

V and J are TRBV10-3 and TRBJ1-4; D is uncertain. Per germline, CDR1 ENHRY and CDR2 SYGVKD. V was clipped by 3 bases and J by 4 bases, with 6 bases between them. This CDR3 has 13 residues. The CDR3 protein is CAISDGDNEKLFF. The DNA of the CDR3 is TGTGCCATCAGTGACGGAGATAATGAAAAACTGTTTTTT.

This chain uses TRBV7-2 with TRBJ1-5; no clear D. CDR3 size: 14 residues. The V and J ends lost 6 bases and 3 bases respectively, with 12 bases between them. The V gene's germline CDR1 is SGHTA and CDR2 FQGNSA. The CDR3 is CASRRPGNNQPQHF. In DNA form, the CDR3 reads TGTGCCAGCAGAAGGCCCGGGAACAATCAGCCCCAGCATTTT.

The chain uses TRBV28 and TRBJ1-4, with unresolved D. Trimming removed 5 bases from V and 0 bases from J, with 10 bases in between. This CDR3 spans 15 amino acids. Germline values: CDR1 MDHEN, CDR2 SYDVKM. The CDR3 DNA reads TGTGCCAGCAGTAGCTACGCTGCAACTAATGAAAAACTGTTTTTT. It encodes CASSSYAATNEKLFF.

The chain employs TRBV18 and TRBJ1-5; D may be TRBD1 (5 bases). The germline gives CDR1 KGHSH, CDR2 LQKENI. The CDR3 totals 18 residues. V was pared by 3 bases and J by 4 bases, with 22 bases between. CDR3 amino acids: CASSPNNENRQNNQPQHF. CDR3 bases: TGTGCCAGCTCACCGAACAATGAGAATAGACAGAATAATCAGCCCCAGCATTTT.

The chain combines TRBV19 with TRBJ2-2, with D maybe TRBD1 (6 bases). The CDR3 spans 15 residues. V was cut by 5 bases and J by 5 bases, with 15 bases left in between. The germline V gene encodes CDR1 LNHDA and CDR2 SQIVND (reference sequence). The CDR3, as DNA: TGTGCCAGTAGTTCGACCAGGGGAAGAACCGGGGAGCTGTTTTTT. This gives the protein CASSSTRGRTGELFF.

V usage is TRBV7-7 and J usage is TRBJ2-5; 8 bases map to TRBD2. The germline CDR1 and CDR2 sequences are SSHAT and FNYEAQ (reference sequence). Losses at the gene ends were 6 bases for V and 2 bases for J; bases not matched to a gene: 8. The CDR3 is 15 residues long. The CDR3, as DNA: TGTGCCAGCAGTCTTCTGACTAGCGAGCAAGAGACCCAGTACTTC. Protein product: CASSLLTSEQETQYF.

This chain joins TRBV2 and TRBJ1-1; D possibly corresponds to TRBD1 (6 bases). Germline CDR1 reads SNHLY; CDR2 reads FYNNEI. The CDR3 length is 14 residues. V lost 2 bases and J 2 bases, leaving 9 bases between the germline ends. CDR3 nucleotides: TGTGCCAGCAGTGAATACAGGGTAAACACTGAAGCTTTCTTT. This codes for CASSEYRVNTEAFF.

This rearrangement joins TRBV6-5 to TRBJ2-1, with D hard to call. The CDR3 spans 15 residues. Germline V lookup: CDR1 MNHEY, CDR2 SVGAGI. Trimming shortened V by 0 bases and J by 4 bases, and 10 bases separated the two germline ends. The chain's CDR3 is CASSYSEAGYNEQFF. CDR3 sequence (DNA): TGTGCCAGCAGTTACTCGGAAGCAGGTTACAATGAGCAGTTCTTC.

This clone has only one observation. The genes are TRBV18 and TRBJ2-7, with a possible D match to TRBD2 (6 bases). V lost 2 bases and J lost 2, with 10 bases in between. The CDR3 covers 14 residues. The germline V gene encodes CDR1 KGHSH and CDR2 LQKENI. CDR3 amino acids: CASSPIAEAYEQYF. The CDR3 nucleotides are TGTGCCAGCTCACCAATAGCGGAGGCCTACGAGCAGTACTTC.

This sequence joins TRBV10-3 and TRBJ1-2; D is undetermined. Germline V gene lookup returns CDR1 ENHRY and CDR2 SYGVKD. The CDR3 is made up of 13 amino acids. Between the trimmed V and J ends, which lost 4 bases and 4 bases, there was a span of 10 bases. The CDR3 here is CAISGTTFYGYTF. DNA of the CDR3: TGTGCCATCAGTGGAACAACGTTCTATGGCTACACCTTC.

The rearrangement joins TRBV19 to TRBJ1-2; D is undetermined. Germline values: CDR1 LNHDA, CDR2 SQIVND (reference sequence). The CDR3 extends over 12 amino acids. V lost 6 bases to trimming and J lost 3 bases, with 8 bases between them. CDR3 sequence (DNA): TGTGCCAGTAGCCCGGCGGACTATGGCTACACCTTC. It translates to CASSPADYGYTF. The variable domain in full, completed from reference TRBV19 and TRBJ1-2, reads DGGITQSPKYLFRKEGQNVTLSCEQNLNHDAMYWYRQDPGQGLRLIYYSQIVNDFQKGDIAEGYSVSREKKESFPLTVTSAQKNPTAFYLCASSPADYGYTFGSGTRLTVV.

This chain connects TRBV2 to TRBJ1-4; 9 nucleotides match TRBD1. V lost 6 bases to trimming and J lost 4 bases; unmatched junction nucleotides: 3. This CDR3 spans 14 amino acids. Germline-derived CDR1 and CDR2 are SNHLY and FYNNEI. CDR3 sequence reads: CASRPGQGNEKLFF. CDR3 bases: TGTGCCAGCAGGCCGGGACAGGGTAATGAAAAACTGTTTTTT.

This chain links TRBV28 with TRBJ2-1; 8 bases line up with TRBD1. This CDR3 is built from 16 residues. V lost 5 bases and J lost 8; bases outside the gene matches: 14. Germline V gene lookup returns CDR1 MDHEN and CDR2 SYDVKM. CDR3 bases: TGTGCCAGCAGTCCTCCGGCAGGGGGCCGCGGAGATGAGCAGTTCTTC. Translation gives CASSPPAGGRGDEQFF.

This clone was recorded a few times. V usage is TRBV2 and J usage is TRBJ2-2, with 7 bases matching TRBD1. V lost 2 bases and J lost 1; bases outside the gene matches: 4. The CDR3 sequence is 16 residues long. In germline, CDR1 is SNHLY, CDR2 FYNNEI. The CDR3 region is CASSEWGQLNTGELFF. The CDR3 nucleotides read TGTGCCAGCAGTGAATGGGGACAGCTGAACACCGGGGAGCTGTTTTTT.

The chain uses TRBV5-1 and TRBJ2-7, with D hard to call. This CDR3 region has 16 residues. From germline, CDR1 is SGHRS and CDR2 YFSETQ. Trimming left V 4 bases short and J 0 bases short, with 17 bases between. The CDR3 DNA follows: TGCGCCAGCAGCCCCGGGTATGGTGAGGTCTCCTACGAGCAGTACTTC. It specifies CASSPGYGEVSYEQYF. The complete variable domain, with remaining parts taken from reference TRBV5-1 and TRBJ2-7, reads KAGVTQTPRYLIKTRGQQVTLSCSPISGHRSVSWYQQTPGQGLQFLFEYFSETQRNKGNFPGRFSGRQFSNSRSEMNVSTLELGDSALYLCASSPGYGEVSYEQYFGPGTRLTVT.

CDR3 nucleotide sequence: TGTGCCAGCAGTGCCAGGGAGGGTCAGCCCCAGCATTTT. This translates into CASSAREGQPQHF. This chain links TRBV6-6 with TRBJ1-5, with D perhaps matching TRBD1 (5 bases). The CDR3 is 13 amino acids. V lost 5 bases and J lost 6, with 11 bases in between. Germline V gene data show CDR1 as MNHNY and CDR2 as SVGAGI (reference sequence).

This clone came up once. The chain has TRBV4-3 and TRBJ2-6; 8 bases match TRBD1. V dropped 0 bases and J dropped 2; count of bases not matched to a gene: 12. The germline V gene encodes CDR1 LGHNA and CDR2 YSLEER. The CDR3 loop spans 20 amino acids. CDR3: CASSQDLLRAGGPGANVLTF. The CDR3 region has the DNA TGCGCCAGCAGCCAAGATTTGCTTCGGGCAGGGGGCCCTGGGGCCAACGTCCTGACTTTC.

The V call is TRBV5-1, the J call TRBJ2-1, with 16 nucleotides matching TRBD2. The CDR3 runs 15 residues. V shed 4 bases and J 9 bases; nucleotides not matched to a gene: 4. Germline V CDR1 and CDR2: SGHRS, YFSETQ. The chain's CDR3 is CASSPGTSGRGEQFF. The CDR3 nucleotides are TGCGCCAGCAGCCCCGGGACTAGCGGGAGGGGTGAGCAGTTCTTC.

This clone showed up just once. The genes are TRBV7-9 and TRBJ1-6, with 7 positions matching TRBD1. V trimming: 5 bases; J trimming: 10 bases; junction bases outside the gene matches: 11. The CDR3 covers 15 residues. CDR1 SEHNR and CDR2 FQNEAQ come from the germline V gene (reference sequence). In DNA, the CDR3 is TGTGCCAGCAGCCCTCTAGGACAGGCCGGGTCACCCCTCCACTTT. As protein: CASSPLGQAGSPLHF.